These 11 T cell receptor beta chains were sequenced from one sample in a study of blood T cell repertoires in COVID-19. Only in-frame clones appear in the TCRdb table, and some are missing; sequencing was by immunoSEQ multiplex PCR. This table holds 350,000 to 450,000 clones, 70% to 90% found once. Input material: peripheral blood. These receptors were obtained from an older woman with COVID-19, enrolled during active disease.

The chain recombines TRBV2 with TRBJ2-1; TRBD2 agrees at 14 bases. The CDR3 extends over 15 amino acids. The V gene end was trimmed by 3 bases and the J gene end by 10 bases; junction bases not matched to a gene: 5. The germline V gene encodes CDR1 SNHLY and CDR2 FYNNEI. CDR3 DNA sequence: TGTGCCAGCAGTGAGGAGGGACTAGCGGGGGTGGAGCAGTTCTTC. Translated, it gives CASSEEGLAGVEQFF.

A single count supports this clone. The chain recombines TRBV27 with TRBJ1-6; maybe TRBD1 (5 bases). The CDR3 has 15 residues. Looked up from germline, CDR1 is MNHEY and CDR2 is SMNVEV (reference sequence). Trimming cost V 0 bases and J 7 bases, with 10 bases left between them. The CDR3 nucleotides are TGTGCCAGCAGTTTATCCCGGGGGGGAAATTCACCCCTCCACTTT. Amino acids: CASSLSRGGNSPLHF.

The V and J genes are TRBV18 and TRBJ2-5, with a weak D call TRBD2 (6 bases). This CDR3 comprises 13 residues. With 6 bases removed from V and 3 bases from J, the gap between germline ends came to 11 bases. Germline CDR1 reads KGHSH; CDR2 reads LQKENI. The CDR3 here is CASSRGLEETQYF. Written as DNA, the CDR3 is TGTGCCAGCTCCCGGGGACTTGAAGAGACCCAGTACTTC. Looking up the rest from reference TRBV18 and TRBJ2-5 gives the full variable domain: NAGVMQNPRHLVRRRGQEARLRCSPMKGHSHVYWYRQLPEEGLKFMVYLQKENIIDESGMPKERFSAEFPKEGPSILRIQQVVRGDSAAYFCASSRGLEETQYFGPGTRLLVL.

This clone was counted only a few times. V is TRBV7-8 and J is TRBJ1-3; D gene unclear. Trimming took 6 bases from V and 1 from J, leaving 7 bases between them. The CDR3 extends over 13 amino acids. The V gene's germline CDR1 is SGHVS and CDR2 FQNEAQ. CDR3 protein: CASREGSGNTIYF. The CDR3 DNA follows: TGTGCCAGCAGGGAGGGTTCTGGAAACACCATATATTTT.

The V call is TRBV7-3, the J call TRBJ1-6; 8 positions match TRBD1. Germline CDR1 and CDR2: SGHTA and FQGTGA. CDR3 length: 14 amino acids. Trimming cost V 5 bases and J 10 bases; bases outside gene matches: 7. CDR3 region: CASSPTGGISPLHF. DNA for the CDR3: TGTGCCAGCAGCCCAACAGGGGGAATATCACCCCTCCACTTT. The full variable domain, its missing parts supplied by reference TRBV7-3 and TRBJ1-6, is GAGVSQTPSNKVTEKGKYVELRCDPISGHTALYWYRQSLGQGPEFLIYFQGTGAADDSGLPNDRFFAVRPEGSVSTLKIQRTERGDSAVYLCASSPTGGISPLHFGNGTRLTVT.

The chain joins TRBV29-1 to TRBJ2-3; unclear D gene. There are 12 residues in the CDR3. With 6 bases removed from V and 2 bases from J, the gap between germline ends came to 9 bases. CDR1 and CDR2 from the germline V gene are SQVTM and ANQGSEA. CDR3 residues: CSVSDTTDTQYF. Written as DNA, the CDR3 is TGCAGCGTCTCTGACACCACAGATACGCAGTATTTT.

This clone was picked up many times. The chain employs TRBV3-1 (or the pseudogene TRBV3-2) and TRBJ1-1; no reliable D call. The V end was cut by 5 bases, the J end by 10 bases, with 14 bases between. This CDR3 spans 12 amino acids. Germline CDR1 and CDR2: LGHDT and YNNKEL (reference sequence). The CDR3 loop reads CASSYSRELAFF. The CDR3 DNA reads TGTGCCAGCAGCTACAGCCGGGAATTAGCTTTCTTT.

This clone was detected once. The chain links TRBV7-6 to TRBJ2-5; D unresolved. This CDR3 region has 14 residues. Germline V CDR1 and CDR2: SGHVS, FNYEAQ. V was clipped by 2 bases and J by 2 bases, with 9 bases between them. The CDR3 DNA reads as TGTGCCAGCAGCTTAATGGGCGAACAAGAGACCCAGTACTTC. Translating it yields CASSLMGEQETQYF. Combining the CDR3 with reference TRBV7-6 and TRBJ2-5 gives the whole variable domain GAGVSQSPRYKVTKRGQDVALRCDPISGHVSLYWYRQALGQGPEFLTYFNYEAQQDKSGLPNDRFSAERPEGSISTLTIQRTEQRDSAMYRCASSLMGEQETQYFGPGTRLLVL.

This rearrangement joins TRBV27 to TRBJ1-6; the D gene is possibly TRBD1 (6 bases). The CDR3 is 15 amino acids. From germline, CDR1 is MNHEY and CDR2 SMNVEV (reference sequence). V gave up 5 bases and J gave up 6 bases, with 14 bases separating them. In nucleotides, the CDR3 is TGTGCCAGCAGTATTCCCGGACAGCGTAATTCACCCCTCCACTTT. Translated, it gives CASSIPGQRNSPLHF.

CDR3 region: CASSLVAGARRTEAFF. Written as DNA, the CDR3 is TGTGCCAGCAGCTTAGTGGCAGGAGCGCGGAGGACTGAAGCTTTCTTT. This sequence joins TRBV7-8 and TRBJ1-1; no firm D call. The length of the CDR3 is 16 residues. CDR1 is SGHVS, CDR2 FQNEAQ, per germline. Trimming removed 1 base at V and 5 bases at J, with 17 bases between.

This sequence joins TRBV7-9 and TRBJ1-1, with no clear D. V dropped 5 bases and J dropped 5 bases, with 15 bases sitting between them. The germline gives CDR1 SEHNR, CDR2 FQNEAQ (reference sequence). The CDR3 is 14 amino acids. The CDR3 sequence is CASSHLGRETEAFF. In DNA form, the CDR3 reads TGTGCCAGCAGCCACCTAGGAAGGGAGACTGAAGCTTTCTTT.